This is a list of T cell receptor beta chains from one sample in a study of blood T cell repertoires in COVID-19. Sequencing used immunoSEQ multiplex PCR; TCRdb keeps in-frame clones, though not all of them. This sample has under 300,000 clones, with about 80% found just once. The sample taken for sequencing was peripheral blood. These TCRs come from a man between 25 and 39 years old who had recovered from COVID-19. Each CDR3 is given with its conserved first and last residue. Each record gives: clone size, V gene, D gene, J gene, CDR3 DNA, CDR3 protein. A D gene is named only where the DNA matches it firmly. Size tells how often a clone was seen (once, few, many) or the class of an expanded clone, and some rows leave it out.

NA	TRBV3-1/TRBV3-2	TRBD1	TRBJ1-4	TGTGCCAGCAGCCGCCATGGACAGGGGACAACTAATGAAAAACTGTTTTTT	CASSRHGQGTTNEKLFF
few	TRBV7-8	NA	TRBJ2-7	TGTGCCAGCAGCTTAGGATCGGCGGGGCGAGCCTACGAGCAGTACTTC	CASSLGSAGRAYEQYF
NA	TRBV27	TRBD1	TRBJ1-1	TGTGCCAGCAGTTGGAGGACAGGGGCTGGCACTGAAGCTTTCTTT	CASSWRTGAGTEAFF
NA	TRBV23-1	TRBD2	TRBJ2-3	TGCGCCAGCAGTGTAGCGGGAGGCACAGATACGCAGTATTTT	CASSVAGGTDTQYF
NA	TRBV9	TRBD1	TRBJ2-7	TGTGCCAGCAGCCTGACAGGGACCTACGAGCAGTACTTC	CASSLTGTYEQYF
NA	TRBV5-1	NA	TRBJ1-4	TGCGCCAGCAGCTTGGGGCCGGGGGGGCAGCAGAATGAAAAACTGTTTTTT	CASSLGPGGQQNEKLFF
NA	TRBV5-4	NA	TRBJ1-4	TGTGCCAGCAGCTTGCAGGGGAGAAGTGAAAAACTGTTTTTT	CASSLQGRSEKLFF
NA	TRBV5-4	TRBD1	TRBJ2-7	TGTGCCAGCAGCTCCGGACAGGGTACCTACGAGCAGTACTTC	CASSSGQGTYEQYF
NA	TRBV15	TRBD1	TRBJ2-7	TGTGCCACCAACCCCGGGACAGGGGAGACCTACGAGCAGTACTTC	CATNPGTGETYEQYF
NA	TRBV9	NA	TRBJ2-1	TGTGCCAGCAGCGGCGATGACAGCTATATTTACAATGAGCAGTTCTTC	CASSGDDSYIYNEQFF
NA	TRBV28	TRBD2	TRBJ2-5	TGTGCCAGCAGTCCCACCGGGACTAGTTGGGAGACCCAGTACTTC	CASSPTGTSWETQYF
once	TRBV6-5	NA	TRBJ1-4	TGTGCCAGCAGTTACGAGGCGGGTACAACTAATGAAAAACTGTTTTTT	CASSYEAGTTNEKLFF
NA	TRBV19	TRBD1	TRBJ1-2	TGTGCCACCCACCCGGGACAGGAGTACTATGGCTACACCTTC	CATHPGQEYYGYTF
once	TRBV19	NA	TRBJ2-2	TGTGCCAGTACCAATTCCGTCGGGCCCAGGGTCACCGGGGAGCTGTTTTTT	CASTNSVGPRVTGELFF
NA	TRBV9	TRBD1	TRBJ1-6	TGTGCCAGCAGCGCCGGATTGGACAGGGGCCTCCACTTT	CASSAGLDRGLHF
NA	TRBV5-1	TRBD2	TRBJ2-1	TGCGCCAGCAGCTTGGCTAGCGGGGGCCATTTTGAGCAGTTCTTC	CASSLASGGHFEQFF
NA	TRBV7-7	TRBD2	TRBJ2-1	TGTGCCAGCAGCTTAGGCACTAGCGGGGTGCTTGAGCAGTTCTTC	CASSLGTSGVLEQFF
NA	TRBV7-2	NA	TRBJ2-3	TGTGCCAGCAGCTTAGGAGGGGGGGTGACAGATACGCAGTATTTT	CASSLGGGVTDTQYF
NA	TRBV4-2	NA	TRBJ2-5	TGTGCCAGCAGCCAAGTACAGGACGGGCAAGAGACCCAGTACTTC	CASSQVQDGQETQYF
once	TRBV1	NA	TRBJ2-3	TGCACCAGCAGCCGACCCGGGGGGCTCGAAGATACGCAGTATTTT	CTSSRPGGLEDTQYF
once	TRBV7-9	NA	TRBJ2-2	TGTGCCAGCACCCCGGGGGTTGGGTCCACCGGGGAGCTGTTTTTT	CASTPGVGSTGELFF
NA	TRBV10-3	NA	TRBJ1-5	TGTGCCTCCCACGCGGGGCAGTACAATCAGCCCCAGCATTTT	CASHAGQYNQPQHF
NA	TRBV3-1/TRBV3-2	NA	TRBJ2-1	TGTGCCAGCAGCCAAACCCCTTTTAGGAGTGATGCGTACAATGAGCAGTTCTTC	CASSQTPFRSDAYNEQFF
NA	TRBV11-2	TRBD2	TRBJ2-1	TGTGCCAGCAGCTTAGTAGCGGGGGGGCCCCTCTCCTACAATGAGCAGTTCTTC	CASSLVAGGPLSYNEQFF
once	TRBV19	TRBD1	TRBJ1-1	TGTGCCAGTAGTATCGGGACAGCAACTGAAGCTTTCTTT	CASSIGTATEAFF
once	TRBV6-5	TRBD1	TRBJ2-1	TGTGCCAGCAGGACAGGGTTTGACTCCTACAATGAGCAGTTCTTC	CASRTGFDSYNEQFF
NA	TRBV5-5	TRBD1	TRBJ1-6	TGTGCCAGCAGCTGGGACAGGAGCTCCTATAATTCACCCCTCCACTTT	CASSWDRSSYNSPLHF
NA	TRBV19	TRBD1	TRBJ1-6	TGTGCCAGTGGCACGGGGACAGGGGCGTTAGGGCCCCTCCACTTT	CASGTGTGALGPLHF
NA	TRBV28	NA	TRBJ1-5	TGTGCCAGCAGCGATAGTGGTAGCAATCAGCCCCAGCATTTT	CASSDSGSNQPQHF
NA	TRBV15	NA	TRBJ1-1	TGTGCCACCAGGTGGGGGGGGAACACTGAAGCTTTCTTT	CATRWGGNTEAFF
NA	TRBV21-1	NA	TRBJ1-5	TGTGCCAGCAGCAAGACAGTCAACCTGGGCAATCAGCCCCAGCATTTT	CASSKTVNLGNQPQHF
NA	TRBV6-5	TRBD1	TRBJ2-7	TGTGCCAGCGGGACAGGCCACTCCTACGAGCAGTACTTC	CASGTGHSYEQYF
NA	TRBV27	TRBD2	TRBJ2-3	TGTGCCAGCAGTGCGATCCGGGGGGTCACAGATACGCAGTATTTT	CASSAIRGVTDTQYF
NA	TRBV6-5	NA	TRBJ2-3	TGTGCCAGCAGTTACCGTGGGAGCTTGGATACGCAGTATTTT	CASSYRGSLDTQYF
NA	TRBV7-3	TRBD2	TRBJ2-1	TGTGCCAGCAGCCCGATCCCTAGCGGGCGGTACAATGAGCAGTTCTTC	CASSPIPSGRYNEQFF
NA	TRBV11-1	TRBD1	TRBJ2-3	TGTGCCAGCAGCAAGAGGGGGCATTTCGCAGATACGCAGTATTTT	CASSKRGHFADTQYF